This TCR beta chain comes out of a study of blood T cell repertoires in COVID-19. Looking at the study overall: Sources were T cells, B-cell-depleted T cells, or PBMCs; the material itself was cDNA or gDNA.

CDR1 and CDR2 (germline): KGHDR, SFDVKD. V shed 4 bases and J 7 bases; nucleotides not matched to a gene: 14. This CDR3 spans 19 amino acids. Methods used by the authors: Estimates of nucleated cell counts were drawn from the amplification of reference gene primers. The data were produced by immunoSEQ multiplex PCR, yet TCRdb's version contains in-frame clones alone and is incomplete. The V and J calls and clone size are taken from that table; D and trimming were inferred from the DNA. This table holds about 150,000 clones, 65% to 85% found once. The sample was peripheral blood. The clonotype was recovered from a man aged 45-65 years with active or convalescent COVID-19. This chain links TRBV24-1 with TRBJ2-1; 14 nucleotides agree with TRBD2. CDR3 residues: CATSDLGLAGEGPMNEQFF. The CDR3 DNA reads TGTGCCACCAGTGACTTGGGACTAGCGGGAGAGGGTCCGATGAATGAGCAGTTCTTC.